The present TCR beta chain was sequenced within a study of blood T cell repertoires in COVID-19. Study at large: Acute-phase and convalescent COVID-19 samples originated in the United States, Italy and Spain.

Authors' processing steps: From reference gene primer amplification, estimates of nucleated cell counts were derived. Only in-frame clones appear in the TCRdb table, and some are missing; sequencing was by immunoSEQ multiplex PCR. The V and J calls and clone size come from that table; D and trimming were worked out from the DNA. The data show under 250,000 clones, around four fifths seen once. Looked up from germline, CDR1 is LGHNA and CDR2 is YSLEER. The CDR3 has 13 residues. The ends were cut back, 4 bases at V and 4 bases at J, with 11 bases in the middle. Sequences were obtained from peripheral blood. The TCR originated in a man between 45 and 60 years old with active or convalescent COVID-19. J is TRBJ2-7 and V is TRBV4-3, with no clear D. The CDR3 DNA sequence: TGCGCCAGCAGCCCCCGGGTTGGATACGAGCAGTACTTC. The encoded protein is CASSPRVGYEQYF.